Presented here are 10 T cell receptor beta chains from one specimen sequenced in a study of early T cells in non-severe SARS-CoV-2 infection. TCRdb analysed the 5' RACE reads with MiXCR anew, one entry per CDR3 protein. The sample records around 79,000 distinct CDR3 sequences, approximately 11% being singletons. Sequencing was performed on whole blood, taken at baseline. The source is an adult who was a healthcare worker with PCR-confirmed SARS-CoV-2 infection or an uninfected control (not recorded which).

This clonotype appeared many times. This chain links TRBV5-1 with TRBJ2-6, with D perhaps matching TRBD1 or TRBD2 (7 bases each). Germline CDR1 and CDR2: SGHRS and YFSETQ. The CDR3 covers 14 residues. Trimming shortened V by 4 bases and J by 9 bases, and 14 bases separated the two germline ends. CDR3 sequence reads: CASSRGDSDNVLTF. The CDR3 nucleotides are TGCGCCAGCAGCCGGGGGGACAGCGACAACGTCCTGACTTTC.

This clonotype has a handful of counts. The J gene is TRBJ1-2, the V gene TRBV20-1; D may be TRBD1 (5 bases). CDR1 and CDR2 from the germline V gene are DFQATT and SNEGSKA (reference sequence). Trimming took off 4 bases at V and 5 bases at J, with 14 bases between the two ends. This CDR3 has 13 amino acids. In DNA form, the CDR3 reads TGCAGTGCTACTTGGATGGGGGGATATGGCTACACCTTC. It is translated as CSATWMGGYGYTF.

This chain connects TRBV29-1 to TRBJ1-2; 7 bases are shared with TRBD1. The CDR3 contains 13 residues. Trimming cost V 4 bases and J 3 bases; bases outside gene matches: 5. Germline V gene data show CDR1 as SQVTM and CDR2 as ANQGSEA. CDR3 sequence (DNA): TGCAGCGTTGTTTCCGGGACAGACTATGGCTACACCTTC. Amino acids: CSVVSGTDYGYTF.

The sample holds many counts of this clonotype. The chain has TRBV30 and TRBJ1-4, with D uncertain. Germline CDR1 GTSNPN, CDR2 SVGIG (reference sequence). V was pared by 4 bases and J by 4 bases, with 13 bases between. The CDR3 length is 14 residues. CDR3 sequence reads: CAWNLLGLNEKLFF. In DNA form, the CDR3 reads TGTGCCTGGAACCTACTCGGGCTTAATGAAAAACTGTTTTTT.

This clonotype showed up many times. The chain uses TRBV5-6 and TRBJ1-5; TRBD1 might be the D (5 bases). This CDR3 comprises 14 residues. Trimming took 2 bases from V and 6 from J, leaving 12 bases between them. Germline values: CDR1 SGHDT, CDR2 YYEEEE. This chain's CDR3 is CASSFSGSPQPQHF. CDR3 in DNA: TGTGCCAGCAGCTTTTCAGGGTCTCCTCAGCCCCAGCATTTT.

The chain recombines TRBV4-1 with TRBJ2-3; D is ambiguous. CDR1 and CDR2 from the germline V gene are MGHRA and YSYEKL. V shed 4 bases and J shed 1 base, with 9 bases lying between them. There are 14 residues in the CDR3. CDR3 nucleotide sequence: TGCGCCAGCAGCCTCGACCCCGGCACAGATACGCAGTATTTT. Residues: CASSLDPGTDTQYF.

CDR3 coding DNA: TGCGCCAGCAGCCAAGATGCCCTGATAAGGCTCCCCGCCCATGGCTACACCTTC. Its protein is CASSQDALIRLPAHGYTF. The chain links TRBV4-3 to TRBJ1-2; D unclear. Per germline, CDR1 LGHNA and CDR2 YSLEER. V shed 0 bases and J shed 6 bases, with 23 bases lying between them. The CDR3 contains 18 residues.

The chain is built from TRBV28 and TRBJ1-3, with TRBD1 matching 7 bases. The trim removed 4 bases at V and 3 bases at J, leaving 9 bases unmatched. CDR1 is MDHEN, CDR2 SYDVKM, per germline. The CDR3 is 16 residues long. Here the CDR3 reads CASSSPRQGSGNTIYF. As DNA, the CDR3 is TGTGCCAGCAGTTCACCCCGACAGGGCAGTGGAAACACCATATATTTT.

The rearrangement links TRBV10-3 to TRBJ2-7, with 10 nucleotides matching TRBD2. The CDR3 covers 12 residues. CDR1 is ENHRY and CDR2 is SYGVKD in the germline V gene. Unmatched junction bases numbered 4, after V lost 2 bases and J lost 12 bases. The CDR3 protein is CAISEVSGGTYF. In DNA, the CDR3 is TGTGCCATCAGTGAGGTTAGCGGGGGGACGTACTTC.

This clonotype was counted many times. The CDR3 protein is CASSLLPNSYNEQFF. The CDR3 DNA reads TGTGCCAGCAGCTTGTTACCCAACTCCTACAATGAGCAGTTCTTC. The chain carries TRBV7-8 and TRBJ2-1; D is ambiguous. CDR1 SGHVS and CDR2 FQNEAQ come from the germline V gene. The length of the CDR3 is 15 residues. V was trimmed by 3 bases and J by 0 bases, leaving 9 bases between them.